This T cell receptor (beta chain) was identified in a study of shared clonotypes between healthy human individuals. This CDR3 spans 16 amino acids. Looked up from germline, CDR1 is SGHDT and CDR2 is YYEEEE. J gave up 4 bases and V 5 bases, and 10 bases lay outside the gene matches. For this clone: Antigen: not known.

Study results and caveats: Generation probabilities were higher for clonotypes shared across all four sorted-subset donors than for unshared ones. Expectations were that clonotype sharing among donors would be affected by sequencing depth. With few donors, the genetic and exposure-history diversity represented was limited.

The run depth of the assay was deep. Measured with immunoSEQ multiplex PCR; TCRdb has only the in-frame clones, and not every one. The repertoire holds 850,000 to 1,100,000 clones, roughly 80% seen once, with approximately 0.95% in the top ten. The chain couples TRBV5-6 to TRBJ2-7, with 12 bases identical to TRBD1. The receptor comes from a man aged 18 to 35 in good health. Some clones in this sample may be carry-over from other donors' samples. Sequenced sample: memory CD4+ T cells from PBMCs. Subset denoted: CD45RA-negative fraction. The CDR3 spells CASRSGTGGQGYEQYF. The CDR3 DNA sequence: TGTGCCAGCAGATCCGGGACAGGGGGCCAGGGGTACGAGCAGTACTTC. Using reference TRBV5-6 and TRBJ2-7 for the parts outside the CDR3, the full variable domain is DAGVTQSPTHLIKTRGQQVTLRCSPKSGHDTVSWYQQALGQGPQFIFQYYEEEERQRGNFPDRFSGHQFPNYSSELNVNALLLGDSALYLCASRSGTGGQGYEQYFGPGTRLTVT.